The present T cell receptor beta chain was sequenced within a study of blood T cell repertoires in COVID-19. As for the study in general: Italy, Spain and the United States were the sources of the convalescent and acute COVID-19 samples.

The cohort comprised adults aged roughly 18 to 100 years residing in 24 US areas. Cohorts were assigned according to the clinical history that participants reported. In the source study's methods: Nucleated cell counts were estimated from reference gene primer amplification. Produced via immunoSEQ multiplex PCR; TCRdb's table is partial and in-frame only. V and J calls and clone size are those listed in that table; D and trimming were worked out from the DNA. The repertoire consists of 350,000 to 450,000 clones, with around 87% occurring once and the leading ten covering around 1.9%. Sequencing used PBMCs or T cells enriched from blood (not recorded which). This sequence originates from a man aged 35 to 55 in a cohort exposed to, infected with or recovered from COVID-19 (not recorded which).

The CDR3 region is CASRGGFSNEKLFF. The CDR3 nucleotides read TGCGCCAGCAGGGGGGGGTTTTCTAATGAAAAACTGTTTTTT. The V gene is TRBV5-1, the J gene TRBJ1-4, with D maybe TRBD1 (5 bases). V lost 5 bases, J lost 3 bases, and 11 bases lay in between. The CDR3 extends over 14 amino acids. Germline CDR1 reads SGHRS; CDR2 reads YFSETQ.